One and the same sample provided the 4 T cell receptor beta chains below, sequenced in a study of CD8 T cells in ankylosing spondylitis. These receptors lack a known antigen. TCRdb redid the calling of the 5' RACE reads with MiXCR, one entry per CDR3 protein. The sample consists of hundreds of thousands of distinct CDR3 sequences, 12% of them appearing once. Points from the study as a whole: A TCR beta motif of several highly homologous variants seemed to mark ankylosing spondylitis blood.

The material sequenced was blood, either unsorted or a sorted T cell fraction (not recorded which). All receptors come from a male donor with ankylosing spondylitis.

This clonotype was seen at least ten times. The rearrangement links TRBV5-1 to TRBJ2-7; 8 bases align to TRBD1. The CDR3 is 14 residues long. After removal of 2 bases from V and 1 base from J, the junction contained 2 bases not matched to a gene. CDR1 is SGHRS and CDR2 is YFSETQ in the germline V gene. The CDR3 protein is CASSFDRGSYEQYF. As DNA, the CDR3 is TGCGCCAGCAGCTTTGACAGGGGTTCCTACGAGCAGTACTTC.

This clonotype turned up a few times. CDR3 residues: CASGLGGHTGELFF. The DNA of the CDR3 is TGTGCTAGTGGTTTGGGGGGCCACACCGGGGAGCTGTTTTTT. This rearrangement joins TRBV12-5 to TRBJ2-2; weak D call: TRBD1 (5 bases). Deletions cut 1 base from V and 3 bases from J, with 6 bases between. Germline V gives CDR1 LGHNT, CDR2 FRNRAP. This CDR3 region has 14 residues.

In its sample, this clonotype was seen a few times. The chain's CDR3 is CASSSTQGYGYTF. The CDR3 nucleotides read TGTGCCAGCAGCTCAACACAGGGGTACGGCTACACCTTC. The rearrangement links TRBV7-9 to TRBJ1-2, with TRBD1 identical over 7 bases. CDR1 is SEHNR, CDR2 FQNEAQ, per germline (reference sequence). After removal of 4 bases from V and 8 bases from J, the junction contained 7 bases not matched to a gene. CDR3 length: 13 amino acids.

The rearrangement uses TRBV6-5 and TRBJ1-2; D unresolved. CDR3 length equals 14 residues. Trimming took 0 bases from V and 6 from J, leaving 11 bases between them. Germline V gives CDR1 MNHEY, CDR2 SVGAGI. In nucleotides, the CDR3 is TGTGCCAGCAGTTACTCGAATCAACGAAATGGCTACACCTTC. It yields the protein CASSYSNQRNGYTF.